The 3 T cell receptor beta chains reported below all come from one sample, sequenced in a study of cytomegalovirus exposure and HLA in healthy donors. Vbeta (60) and Jbeta (13) primers were used in the PCR. Data came from immunoSEQ multiplex PCR; TCRdb stores just in-frame clones and leaves some out. The sample has about 190,000 clones, roughly 80% seen once. The sequencing input was PBMCs. The receptor set was obtained from a woman aged 18-29 years in good health and CMV-seronegative.

This chain joins TRBV11-2 and TRBJ2-3; 7 bases are shared with TRBD2. Germline CDR1 and CDR2: SGHAT and FQNNGV. The CDR3 length is 15 residues. The junction had 5 bases not matched to a gene; V was cut back by 5 bases and J by 0 bases. The CDR3 sequence is CASSQREGSTDTQYF. CDR3 DNA sequence: TGTGCCAGCAGCCAGCGGGAAGGTAGCACAGATACGCAGTATTTT.

V usage is TRBV6-1 and J usage is TRBJ2-3, with D possibly matching TRBD2 (5 bases). Germline V lookup: CDR1 MNHNS, CDR2 SASEGT. This CDR3 spans 14 amino acids. The V end lost 4 bases, the J end lost 4 bases, and 12 bases lay between the germline ends. As DNA, the CDR3 is TGTGCCAGCAGTGTGACTAAAAATGCAGATACGCAGTATTTT. Amino acid sequence: CASSVTKNADTQYF.

The chain links TRBV28 to TRBJ1-2; D is ambiguous. The CDR3 has 10 residues. CDR1 MDHEN and CDR2 SYDVKM come from the germline V gene. Trimming took 10 bases from V and 8 from J, leaving 11 bases between them. The CDR3 loop is CATLQRGYTF. The CDR3 DNA reads TGTGCCACCTTACAGCGGGGCTACACCTTC.